The 27 T cell receptor beta chains below were found in one sample sequenced in a study of radiotherapy plus CTLA-4 blockade in lung cancer. Profiled with immunoSEQ multiplex PCR; TCRdb holds only in-frame clones, not every one. Of 80,000 to 95,000 clones listed, roughly 85% are singletons. Sequenced here: peripheral blood, sampled from a patient treated with radiotherapy plus ipilimumab. Source of these receptors: a human donor with non-small cell lung cancer that progressed on radiotherapy plus ipilimumab.

The chain joins TRBV2 to TRBJ1-4, with a tentative D call TRBD1 (5 bases). V gave up 1 base and J gave up 4 bases, with 10 bases separating them. The germline gives CDR1 SNHLY, CDR2 FYNNEI. The CDR3 is 15 amino acids. The DNA of the CDR3 is TGTGCCAGCAGTGAAGGGTCCGGGGGTAATGAAAAACTGTTTTTT. This translates into CASSEGSGGNEKLFF.

The V gene is TRBV6-1, the J gene TRBJ1-1, with D hard to call. Trimming took 6 bases from V and 2 from J, leaving 10 bases between them. The CDR3 totals 13 residues. Germline CDR1 is MNHNS and CDR2 is SASEGT. The CDR3 DNA is TGTGCCAGCAGGGGTTTGATAAACACTGAAGCTTTCTTT. Its protein product is CASRGLINTEAFF.

This rearrangement joins TRBV6-6 to TRBJ2-5; D may be TRBD1 (5 bases). The CDR3 has 16 residues. Trimming pared 0 bases from V and 4 bases from J, leaving 15 bases between. Looked up from germline, CDR1 is MNHNY and CDR2 is SVGAGI (reference sequence). CDR3 DNA sequence: TGTGCCAGCAGTTACTCGATAGGGGTAAGAGGAGAGACCCAGTACTTC. As protein: CASSYSIGVRGETQYF.

This clone was counted between two and nine times. The gene calls are TRBV6-5 and TRBJ2-7; the match to TRBD2 covers 10 bases. Trimming at V came to 2 bases and at J to 1 base, leaving 5 bases not matched to a gene. CDR3 length equals 16 residues. CDR1 is MNHEY, CDR2 SVGAGI, per germline. The CDR3 loop is CASSYRGLAASYEQYF. The CDR3 DNA follows: TGTGCCAGCAGTTACCGCGGACTAGCGGCTTCCTACGAGCAGTACTTC.

The chain has TRBV5-4 and TRBJ2-2; D not resolved. Germline CDR1 reads SGHNT; CDR2 reads YYREEE (reference sequence). The CDR3 contains 13 residues. Trimming pared 0 bases from V and 3 bases from J, leaving 3 bases between. Here the CDR3 DNA reads TGTGCCAGCAGCTTGGCCTACACCGGGGAGCTGTTTTTT. It specifies CASSLAYTGELFF.

The chain is built from TRBV28 and TRBJ1-5; weak D call: TRBD1 (5 bases). The germline V gene encodes CDR1 MDHEN and CDR2 SYDVKM. CDR3 size: 13 residues. V was clipped by 3 bases and J by 8 bases, with 11 bases between them. DNA of the CDR3: TGTGCCAGCAGTTTTGAGGGGCGGGAGCCCCAGCATTTT. Translated, it gives CASSFEGREPQHF.

The count of this clone is one. The chain has TRBV5-4 and TRBJ2-1; perhaps D is TRBD1 or TRBD2 (5 bases each). The V and J ends lost 1 base and 8 bases respectively, with 10 bases between them. Germline V lookup: CDR1 SGHNT, CDR2 YYREEE (reference sequence). This CDR3 comprises 13 residues. The CDR3: CASSLTRDDEQFF. The CDR3 DNA is TGTGCCAGCAGCTTGACCAGGGACGATGAGCAGTTCTTC.

The chain couples TRBV12-1 to TRBJ2-5. TRBV12-1 is an annotated pseudogene. CDR3 length: 16 amino acids. This CDR3 is CASSFVIHDGGETQYF. The CDR3 bases are TGTGCCAGCAGCTTTGTAATACACGATGGGGGAGAGACCCAGTACTTC.

This clone has just a few counts. The chain combines TRBV28 with TRBJ2-7; TRBD2 agrees at 9 bases. The V gene's germline CDR1 is MDHEN and CDR2 SYDVKM. With V trimmed by 2 bases and J by 6 bases, 8 bases remained unmatched. The CDR3 contains 15 residues. CDR3 residues: CASSLELGGLAEQYF. CDR3 sequence (DNA): TGTGCCAGCAGTTTAGAATTGGGGGGACTAGCCGAGCAGTACTTC.

CDR3 in amino acids: CSVEGSRTDTQYF. The CDR3, as DNA: TGCAGCGTTGAGGGCTCTCGCACAGATACGCAGTATTTT. This chain joins TRBV29-1 and TRBJ2-3; the D is unclear. The CDR3 consists of 13 residues. Between the trimmed V and J ends, which lost 3 bases and 1 base, there was a span of 8 bases. Germline V gene lookup returns CDR1 SQVTM and CDR2 ANQGSEA.

The chain combines TRBV2 with TRBJ1-4; a weak D match, TRBD1 (5 bases). The CDR3 length is 16 residues. V was trimmed by 3 bases and J by 7 bases, leaving 18 bases between them. The germline gives CDR1 SNHLY, CDR2 FYNNEI. The CDR3 nucleotides are TGTGCCAGCAGTGAGCGGATGGCAGCCCAGGGTGAAAAACTGTTTTTT. This codes for CASSERMAAQGEKLFF.

This clone was observed a single time. This chain connects TRBV10-3 to TRBJ1-2, with D perhaps TRBD1 (6 bases). CDR1 and CDR2 (germline): ENHRY, SYGVKD. Between the trimmed V and J ends, which lost 7 bases and 0 bases, there was a span of 15 bases. This CDR3 region has 15 residues. The CDR3 nucleotides are TGTGCCATCACCCCACAGGGACGGGCTAACTATGGCTACACCTTC. It yields the protein CAITPQGRANYGYTF.

The chain is built from TRBV5-1 and TRBJ2-1; 11 bases map to TRBD1. CDR1 and CDR2 (germline): SGHRS, YFSETQ. The CDR3 sequence is 15 residues long. Losses at the gene ends were 2 bases for V and 6 bases for J; bases not matched to a gene: 4. The CDR3 here is CASSLSGQGANEQFF. DNA of the CDR3: TGCGCCAGCAGCTTATCAGGACAGGGGGCCAATGAGCAGTTCTTC.

This chain joins TRBV10-3 and TRBJ2-5; possible D gene TRBD1, 5 bases. V dropped 6 bases and J dropped 5 bases, with 13 bases sitting between them. Germline CDR1 is ENHRY and CDR2 is SYGVKD. This CDR3 region has 13 residues. CDR3 bases: TGTGCCATCAGAGGGGATGTTGGGGAGACCCAGTACTTC. It yields the protein CAIRGDVGETQYF.

The chain uses TRBV7-2 and TRBJ2-5; D is perhaps TRBD1 or TRBD2 (7 bases each). Trimming cost V 5 bases and J 4 bases, with 20 bases left between them. Germline values: CDR1 SGHTA, CDR2 FQGNSA. The CDR3 is 16 amino acids. CDR3 sequence (DNA): TGTGCCAGCAGCCCAAACCGCGGCAGGGGGGGAGAGACCCAGTACTTC. This encodes CASSPNRGRGGETQYF.

This chain uses TRBV5-1 with TRBJ2-5; D possibly uses TRBD1 or TRBD2 (5 bases each). Germline loops: CDR1 SGHRS, CDR2 YFSETQ. This CDR3 has 13 residues. Trimming took 0 bases from V and 3 from J, leaving 6 bases between them. The CDR3 sequence: CASSLGGEETQYF. In nucleotides, the CDR3 is TGCGCCAGCAGCTTGGGAGGGGAAGAGACCCAGTACTTC.

The chain links TRBV5-6 to TRBJ2-7; possibly TRBD1 for D (6 bases). CDR1 SGHDT and CDR2 YYEEEE come from the germline V gene. This CDR3 has 13 residues. V was cut by 0 bases and J by 6 bases, with 10 bases left in between. In DNA form, the CDR3 reads TGTGCCAGCAGCTTGGTCGGCAGGGGCGAGCAGTACGTC. This sequence encodes CASSLVGRGEQYV.

CDR3: CASSLVGISQETQYF. The CDR3 DNA follows: TGTGCCAGCAGCCTCGTTGGCATTTCCCAAGAGACCCAGTACTTC. The rearrangement links TRBV7-8 to TRBJ2-5; D is unclear. This CDR3 has 15 amino acids. Germline values: CDR1 SGHVS, CDR2 FQNEAQ. V lost 5 bases to trimming and J lost 1 base, with 14 bases between them.

The genes are TRBV6-4 and TRBJ2-1; TRBD2 might be the D (6 bases). The CDR3 totals 15 residues. Germline V gene lookup returns CDR1 MRHNA and CDR2 SNTAGT. Trimming took 8 bases from V and 0 from J, leaving 14 bases between them. The CDR3 coding sequence is TGTGCCAGCGGGGGAGCGGGTGCCTCCTACAATGAGCAGTTCTTC. Its translation is CASGGAGASYNEQFF.

The V call is TRBV5-4, the J call TRBJ1-3; 8 bases align to TRBD1. CDR1 is SGHNT and CDR2 is YYREEE in the germline V gene (reference sequence). The CDR3 runs 16 residues. V was pared by 2 bases and J by 3 bases, with 7 bases of the junction left unmatched. The CDR3 sequence is CASSFYQGASGNTIYF. CDR3 DNA: TGTGCCAGCAGCTTTTATCAGGGGGCGAGTGGAAACACCATATATTTT.

The chain has TRBV9 and TRBJ1-2; D remains ambiguous. The CDR3 has 13 residues. The germline V gene has CDR1 SGDLS and CDR2 YYNGEE. The V and J ends lost 0 bases and 8 bases respectively, with 11 bases between them. The chain's CDR3 is CASSVVFGVGYTF. Here the CDR3 DNA reads TGTGCCAGCAGCGTAGTGTTCGGGGTCGGCTACACCTTC.

This clone has a single count. This sequence joins TRBV4-2 and TRBJ2-1; D is ambiguous. Trimming pared 0 bases from V and 10 bases from J, leaving 7 bases between. Germline V gene data show CDR1 as LGHNA and CDR2 as YNFKEQ. The CDR3 is made up of 12 amino acids. The CDR3, as DNA: TGTGCCAGCAGCCAAGAGTTAGGGGAGCAGTTCTTC. As protein: CASSQELGEQFF.

The chain carries TRBV7-3 and TRBJ2-1; tentatively, D is TRBD2 (6 bases). The CDR3 is 18 amino acids. Trimming pared 2 bases from V and 0 bases from J, leaving 17 bases between. CDR1 is SGHTA, CDR2 FQGTGA, per germline. CDR3 DNA sequence: TGTGCCAGCAGCTTAGGTGGCGGGCGGAGGGGCTCCTACAATGAGCAGTTCTTC. Protein: CASSLGGGRRGSYNEQFF.

V usage is TRBV6-5 and J usage is TRBJ1-2, with a tentative D call TRBD1 (6 bases). Trimming removed 2 bases at V and 2 bases at J, with 6 bases between. The CDR3 has 13 residues. Germline CDR1 MNHEY, CDR2 SVGAGI. CDR3 sequence: CASSYGQNYGYTF. The CDR3 region has the DNA TGTGCCAGCAGTTACGGACAGAACTATGGCTACACCTTC.

The chain uses TRBV5-6 and TRBJ2-7; D ambiguous. Trimming removed 4 bases at V and 9 bases at J, with 14 bases between. Looked up from germline, CDR1 is SGHDT and CDR2 is YYEEEE. There are 12 residues in the CDR3. Here the CDR3 DNA reads TGTGCCAGCAGCCACCCCCTTACGTGGCAGTACGTC. Amino acid sequence: CASSHPLTWQYV.

The gene calls are TRBV30 and TRBJ2-5; D might be TRBD1 or TRBD2, each matching 6 bases. CDR3 size: 14 residues. Germline values: CDR1 GTSNPN, CDR2 SVGIG (reference sequence). Trimming removed 5 bases at V and 3 bases at J, with 16 bases between. The CDR3 reads CAWALSGAKETQYF. The CDR3, as DNA: TGTGCCTGGGCTCTCTCGGGGGCTAAAGAGACCCAGTACTTC.

The chain uses TRBV5-1 and TRBJ1-3; D remains unclear. The CDR3 runs to 15 residues. V was cut by 2 bases and J by 2 bases, with 11 bases left in between. Germline CDR1 reads SGHRS; CDR2 reads YFSETQ. DNA for the CDR3: TGCGCCAGCAGCTTATATGACGGGCCTGGAAACACCATATATTTT. Its protein is CASSLYDGPGNTIYF. Looking up the rest from reference TRBV5-1 and TRBJ1-3 gives the full variable domain: KAGVTQTPRYLIKTRGQQVTLSCSPISGHRSVSWYQQTPGQGLQFLFEYFSETQRNKGNFPGRFSGRQFSNSRSEMNVSTLELGDSALYLCASSLYDGPGNTIYFGEGSWLTVV.